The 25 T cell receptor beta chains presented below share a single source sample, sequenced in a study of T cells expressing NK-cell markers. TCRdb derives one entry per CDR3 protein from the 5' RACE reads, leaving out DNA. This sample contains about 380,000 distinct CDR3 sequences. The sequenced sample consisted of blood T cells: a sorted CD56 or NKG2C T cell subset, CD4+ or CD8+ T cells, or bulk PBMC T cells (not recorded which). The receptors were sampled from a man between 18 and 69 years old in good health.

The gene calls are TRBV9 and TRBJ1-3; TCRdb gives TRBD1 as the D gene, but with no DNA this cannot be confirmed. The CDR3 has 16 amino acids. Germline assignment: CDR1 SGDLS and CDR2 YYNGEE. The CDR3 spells CASSELGGLSGNTIYF.

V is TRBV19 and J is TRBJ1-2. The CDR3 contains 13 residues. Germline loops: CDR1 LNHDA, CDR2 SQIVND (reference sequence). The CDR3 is CASSRSRDYGYTF.

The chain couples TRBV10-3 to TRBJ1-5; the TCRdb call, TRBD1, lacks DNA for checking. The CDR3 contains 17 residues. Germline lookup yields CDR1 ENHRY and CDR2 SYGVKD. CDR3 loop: CAISESKGQGVGQPQHF.

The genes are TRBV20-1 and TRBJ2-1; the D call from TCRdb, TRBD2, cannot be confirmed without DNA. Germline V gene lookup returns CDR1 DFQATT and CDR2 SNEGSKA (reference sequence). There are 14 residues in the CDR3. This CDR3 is CSAREGNSESEQFF.

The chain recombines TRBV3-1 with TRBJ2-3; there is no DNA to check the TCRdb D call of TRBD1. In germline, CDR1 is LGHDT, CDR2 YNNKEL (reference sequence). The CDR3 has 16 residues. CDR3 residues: CASSPGTPTSTDTQYF.

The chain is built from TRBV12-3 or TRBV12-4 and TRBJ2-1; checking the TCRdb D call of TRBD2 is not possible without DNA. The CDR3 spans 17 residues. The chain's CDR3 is CASSRGLEVAGGNEQFF.

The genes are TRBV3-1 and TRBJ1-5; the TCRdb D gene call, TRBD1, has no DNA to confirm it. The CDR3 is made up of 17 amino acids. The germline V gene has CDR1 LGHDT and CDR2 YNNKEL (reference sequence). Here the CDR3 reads CASSQRIQQGYNQPQHF.

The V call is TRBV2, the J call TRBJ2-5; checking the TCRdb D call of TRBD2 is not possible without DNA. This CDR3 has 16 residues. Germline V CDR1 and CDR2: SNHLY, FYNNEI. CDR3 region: CASSVQGGLAGETQYF.

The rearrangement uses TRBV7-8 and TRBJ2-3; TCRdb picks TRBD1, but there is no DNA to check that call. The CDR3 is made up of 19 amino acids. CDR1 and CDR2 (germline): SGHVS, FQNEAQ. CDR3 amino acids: CASSPDIHQGARSTDTQYF.

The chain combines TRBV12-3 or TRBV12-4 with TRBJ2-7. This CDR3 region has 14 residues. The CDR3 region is CASSSDGESYEQYF.

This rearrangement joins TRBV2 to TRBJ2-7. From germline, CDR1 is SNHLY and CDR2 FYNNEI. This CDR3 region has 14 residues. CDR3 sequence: CASSGLIGRYEQYF.

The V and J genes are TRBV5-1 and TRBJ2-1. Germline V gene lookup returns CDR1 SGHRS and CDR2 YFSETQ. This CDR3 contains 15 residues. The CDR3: CASSLVLKDHNEQFF. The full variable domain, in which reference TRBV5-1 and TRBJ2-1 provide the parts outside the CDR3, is KAGVTQTPRYLIKTRGQQVTLSCSPISGHRSVSWYQQTPGQGLQFLFEYFSETQRNKGNFPGRFSGRQFSNSRSEMNVSTLELGDSALYLCASSLVLKDHNEQFFGPGTRLTVL.

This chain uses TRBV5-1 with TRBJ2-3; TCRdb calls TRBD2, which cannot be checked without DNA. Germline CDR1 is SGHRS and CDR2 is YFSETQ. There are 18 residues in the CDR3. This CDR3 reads CASSSYRTSGPRTDTQYF.

The CDR3 spells CASSSKSTDTEAFF. V is TRBV5-1 and J is TRBJ1-1. There are 14 residues in the CDR3. Germline assignment: CDR1 SGHRS and CDR2 YFSETQ.

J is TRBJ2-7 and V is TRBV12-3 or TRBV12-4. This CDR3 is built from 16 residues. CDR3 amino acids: CASSFRGFRRSDEQYF.

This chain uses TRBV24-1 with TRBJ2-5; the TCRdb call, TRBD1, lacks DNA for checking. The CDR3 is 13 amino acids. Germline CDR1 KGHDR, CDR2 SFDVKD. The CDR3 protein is CATMPGVGETQYF.

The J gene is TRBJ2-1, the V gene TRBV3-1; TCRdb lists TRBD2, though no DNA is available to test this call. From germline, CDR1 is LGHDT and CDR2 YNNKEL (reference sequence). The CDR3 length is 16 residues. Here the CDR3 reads CASSQVPGLAGSEQFF.

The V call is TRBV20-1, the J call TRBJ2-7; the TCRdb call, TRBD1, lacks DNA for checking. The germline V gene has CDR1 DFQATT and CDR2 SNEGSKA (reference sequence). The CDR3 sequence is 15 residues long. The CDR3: CSARIATGGGYEQYF.

This chain's CDR3 is CASSYSMLPSGANVLTF. This chain uses TRBV6-2 or TRBV6-3 with TRBJ2-6. Looked up from germline, CDR1 is MNHEY and CDR2 is SVGEGT. This CDR3 is 17 amino acids long.

The CDR3: CASKRDFDYEQYF. The rearrangement links TRBV7-9 to TRBJ2-7; TCRdb designates TRBD2, a call that cannot be tested without DNA. Germline V CDR1 and CDR2: SEHNR, FQNEAQ (reference sequence). The CDR3 length is 13 residues.

CDR3 sequence reads: CASSLYSVSGSYNEQFF. The chain combines TRBV12-3 or TRBV12-4 with TRBJ2-1; TCRdb names TRBD2, which stays unverified in the absence of DNA. The CDR3 is made up of 17 amino acids.

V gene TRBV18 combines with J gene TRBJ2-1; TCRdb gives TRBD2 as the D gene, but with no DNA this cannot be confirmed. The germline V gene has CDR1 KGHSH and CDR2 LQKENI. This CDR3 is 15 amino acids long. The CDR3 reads CASSLGLASINEQFF.

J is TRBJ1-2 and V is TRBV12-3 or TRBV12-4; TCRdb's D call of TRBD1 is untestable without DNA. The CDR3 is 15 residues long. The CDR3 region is CASSTRDQGAQGYTF.

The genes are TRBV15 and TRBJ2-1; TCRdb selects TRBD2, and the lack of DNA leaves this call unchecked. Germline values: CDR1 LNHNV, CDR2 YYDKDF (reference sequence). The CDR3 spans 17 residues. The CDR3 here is CATSRVQATSPVFEQFF.

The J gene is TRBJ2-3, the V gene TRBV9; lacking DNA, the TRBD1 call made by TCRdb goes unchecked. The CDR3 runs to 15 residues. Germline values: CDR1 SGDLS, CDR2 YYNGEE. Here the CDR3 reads CASSVDPRVSDTQYF.